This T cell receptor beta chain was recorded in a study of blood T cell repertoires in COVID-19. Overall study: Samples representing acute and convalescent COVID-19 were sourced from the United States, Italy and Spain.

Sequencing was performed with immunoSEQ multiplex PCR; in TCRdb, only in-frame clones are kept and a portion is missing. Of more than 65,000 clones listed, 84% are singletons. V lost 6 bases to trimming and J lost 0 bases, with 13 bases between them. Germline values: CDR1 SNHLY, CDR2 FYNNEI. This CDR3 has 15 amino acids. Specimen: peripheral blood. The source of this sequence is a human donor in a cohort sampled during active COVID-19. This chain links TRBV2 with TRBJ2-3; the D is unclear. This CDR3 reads CASSVPRSSTDTQYF. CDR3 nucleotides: TGTGCCAGCAGCGTTCCACGGAGTAGCACAGATACGCAGTATTTT.